Below, 19 T cell receptor beta chains from the same sample are listed, as sequenced in a study of T cells in Graves' hyperthyroidism and ophthalmopathy. Amplification yielded TCR beta CDR3 regions, with RNA transcripts as the source. During a first-round RT-PCR of the TCR CDR3, the HTBI primer set was used. MiXCR, applied by TCRdb to the multiplex PCR reads, yields one record per CDR3 protein. The sample lists about 740,000 distinct CDR3 sequences; 14% were seen once. The specimen was blood. These receptor sequences come from a woman aged 18-29 years with Graves' hyperthyroidism.

The sample holds many counts of this clonotype. The chain couples TRBV6-5 to TRBJ2-5; no reliable D call. The CDR3 contains 13 residues. Trimming took off 4 bases at V and 1 base at J, with 7 bases between the two ends. Germline lookup yields CDR1 MNHEY and CDR2 SVGAGI. CDR3 DNA sequence: TGTGCCAGCAGTTTGCGGATCCAAGAGACCCAGTACTTC. This translates into CASSLRIQETQYF.

In this sample, this clonotype turned up a few times. This chain joins TRBV5-6 and TRBJ2-5; 11 bases fit TRBD2. Trimming removed 4 bases from V and 4 bases from J; junction bases left unmatched: 9. This CDR3 region has 16 residues. Germline CDR1 reads SGHDT; CDR2 reads YYEEEE. In DNA form, the CDR3 reads TGTGCCAGCAGCACCCGACTAGCGGGACTCGGAGAGACCCAGTACTTC. Translating it yields CASSTRLAGLGETQYF.

This clonotype occurred many times. This chain connects TRBV5-8 to TRBJ2-3; D not certain. The CDR3 runs to 15 residues. Trimming stripped 8 bases from V and 1 base from J, with 17 bases between. Germline V gene lookup returns CDR1 SGHTS and CDR2 YDEGEE. CDR3 sequence: CASTKVGGGTDTQYF. In DNA form, the CDR3 reads TGTGCCAGTACTAAAGTGGGTGGAGGCACAGATACGCAGTATTTT.

This clonotype occurred many times. This sequence joins TRBV28 and TRBJ2-7; D is ambiguous. Trimming shortened V by 6 bases and J by 0 bases, and 15 bases separated the two germline ends. The CDR3 spans 15 residues. CDR1 is MDHEN and CDR2 is SYDVKM in the germline V gene. CDR3 DNA: TGTGCCAGCAGGACCGGACCCCAACCCTCCTACGAGCAGTACTTC. Its protein is CASRTGPQPSYEQYF. The variable domain in full, completed from reference TRBV28 and TRBJ2-7, reads DVKVTQSSRYLVKRTGEKVFLECVQDMDHENMFWYRQDPGLGLRLIYFSYDVKMKEKGDIPEGYSVSREKKERFSLILESASTNQTSMYLCASRTGPQPSYEQYFGPGTRLTVT.

This clonotype was observed many times. The chain couples TRBV30 to TRBJ2-1; D call uncertain. Germline-derived CDR1 and CDR2 are GTSNPN and SVGIG (reference sequence). The germline V and J ends were trimmed by 0 bases and 12 bases, with 15 bases remaining between them. This CDR3 has 13 amino acids. The CDR3 coding sequence is TGTGCCTGGAGTGTAGAGTTCCTCCATGCGCAGTTCTTC. This translates into CAWSVEFLHAQFF.

This clonotype was detected a few times. The CDR3 spells CASSRPREAANTGELFF. CDR3 in DNA: TGTGCCAGTAGTCGCCCAAGGGAAGCAGCCAACACCGGGGAGCTGTTTTTT. The rearrangement uses TRBV19 and TRBJ2-2; D not certain. The V end was cut by 5 bases, the J end by 2 bases, with 18 bases between. Germline V CDR1 and CDR2: LNHDA, SQIVND (reference sequence). The CDR3 length is 17 residues.

Turning to this clonotype: A single base separates this from a much larger clone, so it may be a read error. The chain uses TRBV29-1 and TRBJ2-1, with TRBD2 identical over 7 bases. CDR1 is SQVTM, CDR2 ANQGSEA, per germline. J was trimmed by 8 bases and V by 7 bases; bases with no gene match: 8. The CDR3 length is 12 residues. Here the CDR3 DNA reads TGCAGCGCCGCTGGCGGGAGCCATGAGCAGTTCTTC. Translating gives CSAAGGSHEQFF.

This clonotype was recorded many times. The chain has TRBV6-6 and TRBJ2-3; D might be TRBD2 (5 bases). This CDR3 comprises 16 residues. CDR1 and CDR2 from the germline V gene are MNHNY and SVGAGI (reference sequence). V was shortened by 0 bases and J by 4 bases, with 14 bases between the two germline ends. The CDR3 spells CASSYSGVPAADTQYF. CDR3 nucleotides: TGTGCCAGCAGTTACTCGGGAGTCCCGGCCGCAGATACGCAGTATTTT.

This clonotype was counted at least ten times. This chain links TRBV4-1 with TRBJ2-7, with a weak D call TRBD2 (5 bases). The CDR3 is 14 amino acids. Per the germline V gene, CDR1 is MGHRA and CDR2 is YSYEKL. V lost 1 base to trimming and J lost 7 bases, with 14 bases between them. The CDR3 nucleotides are TGCGCCAGCAGCCAAGTGTTCCGGGATGAGGAGCAGTACTTC. Amino acids: CASSQVFRDEEQYF.

This clonotype was seen ten or more times. The chain couples TRBV6-1 to TRBJ2-2; D is undetermined. This CDR3 comprises 16 residues. Trimming stripped 5 bases from V and 3 bases from J, with 16 bases between. The germline V gene has CDR1 MNHNS and CDR2 SASEGT. CDR3 bases: TGTGCCAGCAGTACCTATCGTGGGATAGACACCGGGGAGCTGTTTTTT. This encodes CASSTYRGIDTGELFF.

This clonotype was picked up many times. The chain has TRBV27 and TRBJ2-3; TRBD2 agrees at 14 bases. The CDR3 has 17 amino acids. CDR1 is MNHEY, CDR2 SMNVEV, per germline (reference sequence). Germline trimming cut 6 bases from V and 1 base from J; bases unmatched to any gene: 6. Here the CDR3 DNA reads TGTGCCAGCAGCCTTAGACTAGCGGGAGGGCGCACAGATACGCAGTATTTT. This gives the protein CASSLRLAGGRTDTQYF.

The table lists this clonotype with many counts. CDR3 coding DNA: TGTGCCAGCAGTCGCAGTTACAACACCGGGGAGCTGTTTTTT. This gives the protein CASSRSYNTGELFF. The rearrangement links TRBV7-2 to TRBJ2-2; no clear D gene. V shed 6 bases and J shed 2 bases, with 10 bases lying between them. The CDR3 extends over 14 amino acids. Looked up from germline, CDR1 is SGHTA and CDR2 is FQGNSA.

Details on this clonotype: The conserved phenylalanine or tryptophan is not found at the CDR3 terminus, so this likely reflects a read error. The chain combines TRBV25-1 with TRBJ2-7; TRBD1 agrees at 10 bases. The CDR3 has 16 amino acids. Germline assignment: CDR1 MGHDK and CDR2 SYGVNS. J gave up 4 bases and V 3 bases, and 9 bases lay outside the gene matches. CDR3 DNA: TGTGCCAGCAGTGACCCTATGGGACAGGGGTTTTACGAGCAGTACCTC. It encodes CASSDPMGQGFYEQYL.

J is TRBJ2-1 and V is TRBV29-1; D ambiguous. The germline V gene has CDR1 SQVTM and CDR2 ANQGSEA. Trimming stripped 0 bases from V and 10 bases from J, with 7 bases between. CDR3 size: 11 residues. This CDR3 reads CSVEDGIEQFF. In DNA form, the CDR3 reads TGCAGCGTTGAAGATGGTATAGAGCAGTTCTTC.

This clonotype was found many times. The chain combines TRBV3-1 with TRBJ2-1, with TRBD2 matching 7 bases. V shed 3 bases, J shed 4 bases, and the junction held 6 bases outside the gene matches. The CDR3 consists of 15 residues. The V gene's germline CDR1 is LGHDT and CDR2 YNNKEL (reference sequence). The CDR3 DNA is TGTGCCAGCAGCCACACTAGCGAGAATTACAATGAGCAGTTCTTC. Protein: CASSHTSENYNEQFF.

This clonotype appeared many times. The chain couples TRBV7-2 to TRBJ2-3, with 9 positions matching TRBD2. Germline V lookup: CDR1 SGHTA, CDR2 FQGNSA. The V segment lost 2 bases and the J segment 3 bases; nucleotides outside the gene matches: 9. The CDR3 extends over 17 amino acids. The CDR3 DNA reads as TGTGCCAGCAGCTTACCGCGGGAGGGCAGATTTACAGATACGCAGTATTTT. The encoded protein is CASSLPREGRFTDTQYF.

This clonotype was counted ten times or more. This chain joins TRBV27 and TRBJ2-7; TRBD2 matches 10 bases. This CDR3 contains 18 residues. With V trimmed by 6 bases and J by 1 base, 15 bases remained unmatched. The germline V gene encodes CDR1 MNHEY and CDR2 SMNVEV (reference sequence). The CDR3 spells CASRQGGLAQGISYEQYF. In DNA form, the CDR3 reads TGTGCCAGCAGGCAGGGGGGACTAGCGCAGGGGATATCCTACGAGCAGTACTTC.

This clonotype was recorded many times. Written as DNA, the CDR3 is TGTGCCAGCAGTGAGGAGCTCATGGCGGTGGGAGGTTGGCAGTTCTTC. Protein product: CASSEELMAVGGWQFF. The V call is TRBV2, the J call TRBJ2-1; possibly TRBD2 for D (6 bases). CDR1 SNHLY and CDR2 FYNNEI come from the germline V gene. The CDR3 length is 16 residues. V lost 3 bases and J lost 12, with 24 bases in between.

This clonotype came up a few times. The chain combines TRBV7-8 with TRBJ2-5; weak D call: TRBD2 (5 bases). V was trimmed by 5 bases and J by 5 bases, leaving 15 bases between them. This CDR3 has 14 residues. In germline, CDR1 is SGHVS, CDR2 FQNEAQ. The CDR3 reads CASSPAGVRETQYF. DNA of the CDR3: TGTGCCAGCAGCCCCGCCGGGGTCCGGGAGACCCAGTACTTC.